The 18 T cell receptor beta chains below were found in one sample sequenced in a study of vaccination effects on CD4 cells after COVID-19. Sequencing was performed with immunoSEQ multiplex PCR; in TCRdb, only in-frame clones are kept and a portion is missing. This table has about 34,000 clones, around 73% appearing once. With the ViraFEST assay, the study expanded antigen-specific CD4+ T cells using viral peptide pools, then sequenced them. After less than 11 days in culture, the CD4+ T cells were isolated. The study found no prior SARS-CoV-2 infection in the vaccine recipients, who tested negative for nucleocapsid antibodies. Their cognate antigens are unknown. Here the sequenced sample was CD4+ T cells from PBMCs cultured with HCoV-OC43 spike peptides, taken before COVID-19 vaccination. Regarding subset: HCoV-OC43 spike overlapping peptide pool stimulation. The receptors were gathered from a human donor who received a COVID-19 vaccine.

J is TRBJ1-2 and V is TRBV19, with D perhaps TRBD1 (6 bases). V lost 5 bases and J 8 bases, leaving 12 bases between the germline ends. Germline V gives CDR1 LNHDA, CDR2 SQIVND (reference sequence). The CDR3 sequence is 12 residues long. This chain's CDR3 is CASSDRGGGYTF. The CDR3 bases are TGTGCCAGTAGTGATAGGGGGGGAGGCTACACCTTC.

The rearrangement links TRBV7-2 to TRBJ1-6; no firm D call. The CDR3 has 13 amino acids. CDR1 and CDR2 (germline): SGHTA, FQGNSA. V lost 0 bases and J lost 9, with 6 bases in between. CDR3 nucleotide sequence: TGTGCCAGCAGCTTAGCGATGGGTTCACCCCTCCACTTT. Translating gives CASSLAMGSPLHF.

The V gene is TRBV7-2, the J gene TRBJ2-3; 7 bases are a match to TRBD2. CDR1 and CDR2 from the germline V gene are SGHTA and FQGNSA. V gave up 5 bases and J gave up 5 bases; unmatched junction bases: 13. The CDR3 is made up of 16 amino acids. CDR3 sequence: CASSVPGLVSGDTQYF. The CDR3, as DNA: TGTGCCAGCAGCGTACCCGGACTAGTATCAGGAGATACGCAGTATTTT.

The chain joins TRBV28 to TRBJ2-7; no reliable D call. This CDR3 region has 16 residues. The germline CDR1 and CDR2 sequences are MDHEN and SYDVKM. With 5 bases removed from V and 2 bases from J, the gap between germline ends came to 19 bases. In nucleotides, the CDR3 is TGTGCCAGCAGTCCGCCGACTCTTCCTGGGGCCTACGAGCAGTACTTC. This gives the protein CASSPPTLPGAYEQYF.

The CDR3 DNA reads as TGTGCCAGCAGCCCGGGGGCAACGACCGGTGGAAACACCATATATTTT. The encoded protein is CASSPGATTGGNTIYF. The chain carries TRBV4-2 and TRBJ1-3; possibly TRBD1 for D (6 bases). CDR1 and CDR2 from the germline V gene are LGHNA and YNFKEQ. This CDR3 contains 16 residues. V was pared by 4 bases and J by 3 bases, with 16 bases between.

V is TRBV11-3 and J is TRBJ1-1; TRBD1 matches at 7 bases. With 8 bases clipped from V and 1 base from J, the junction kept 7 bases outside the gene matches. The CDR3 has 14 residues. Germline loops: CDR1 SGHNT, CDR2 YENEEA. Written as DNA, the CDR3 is TGTGCCAGCCACTTTGGACAGGCGAACACTGAAGCTTTCTTT. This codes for CASHFGQANTEAFF.

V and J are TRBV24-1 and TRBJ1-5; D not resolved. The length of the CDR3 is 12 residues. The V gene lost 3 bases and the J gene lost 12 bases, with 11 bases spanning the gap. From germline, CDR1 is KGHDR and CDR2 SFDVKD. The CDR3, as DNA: TGTGCCACCAGTGATGCGTCCGATGACCAGCATTTT. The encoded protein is CATSDASDDQHF.

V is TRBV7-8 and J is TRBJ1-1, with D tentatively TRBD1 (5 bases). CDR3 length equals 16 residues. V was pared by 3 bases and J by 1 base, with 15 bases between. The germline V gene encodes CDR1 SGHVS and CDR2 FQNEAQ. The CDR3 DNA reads TGTGCCAGCAGCTTTAGCAGGGCGATCTCGAACACTGAAGCTTTCTTT. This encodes CASSFSRAISNTEAFF.

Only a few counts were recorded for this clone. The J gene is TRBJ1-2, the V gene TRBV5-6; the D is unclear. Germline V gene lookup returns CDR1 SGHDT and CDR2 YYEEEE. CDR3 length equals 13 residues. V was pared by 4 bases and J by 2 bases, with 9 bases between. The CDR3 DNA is TGTGCCAGCAGCATCGATATGAACTATGGCTACACCTTC. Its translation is CASSIDMNYGYTF.

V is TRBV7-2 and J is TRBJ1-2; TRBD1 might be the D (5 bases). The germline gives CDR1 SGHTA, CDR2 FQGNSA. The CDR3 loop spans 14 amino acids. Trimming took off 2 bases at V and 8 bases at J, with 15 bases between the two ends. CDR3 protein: CASSLFQGWDGYTF. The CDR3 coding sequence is TGTGCCAGCAGCTTATTTCAGGGATGGGACGGCTACACCTTC.

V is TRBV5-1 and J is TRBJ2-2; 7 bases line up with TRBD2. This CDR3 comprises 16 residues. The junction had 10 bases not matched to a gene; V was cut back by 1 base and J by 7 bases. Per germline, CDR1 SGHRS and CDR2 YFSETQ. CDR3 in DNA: TGCGCCAGCAGCTTGTACACGGGAGGATTGGACGGGGAGCTGTTTTTT. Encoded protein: CASSLYTGGLDGELFF.

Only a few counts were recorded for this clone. Here the CDR3 reads CASSQESGGGSYEQYF. CDR3 nucleotides: TGTGCCAGCAGCCAAGAGAGCGGGGGGGGCTCCTACGAGCAGTACTTC. The rearrangement links TRBV4-2 to TRBJ2-7, with 10 bases that match TRBD2. Germline values: CDR1 LGHNA, CDR2 YNFKEQ. The CDR3 spans 16 residues. Germline trimming cut 0 bases from V and 0 bases from J; bases unmatched to any gene: 2.

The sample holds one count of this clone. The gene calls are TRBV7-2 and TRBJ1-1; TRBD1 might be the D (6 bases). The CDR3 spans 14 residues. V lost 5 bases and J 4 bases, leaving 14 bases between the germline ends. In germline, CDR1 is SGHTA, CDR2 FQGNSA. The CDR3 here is CASSTQGRATEAFF. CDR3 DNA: TGTGCCAGCAGCACACAGGGAAGAGCCACTGAAGCTTTCTTT.

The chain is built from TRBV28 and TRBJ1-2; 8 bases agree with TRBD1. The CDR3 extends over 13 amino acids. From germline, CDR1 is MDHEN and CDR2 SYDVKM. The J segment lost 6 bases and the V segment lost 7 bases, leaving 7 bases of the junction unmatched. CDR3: CASTLGTGNGYTF. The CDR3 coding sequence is TGTGCCAGCACCCTCGGGACAGGTAATGGCTACACCTTC.

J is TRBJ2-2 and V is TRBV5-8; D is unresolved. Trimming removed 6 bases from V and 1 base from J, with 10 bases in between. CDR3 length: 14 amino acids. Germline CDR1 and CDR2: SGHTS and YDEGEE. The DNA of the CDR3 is TGTGCCAGCATCCTGCTCGTGAACACCGGGGAGCTGTTTTTT. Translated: CASILLVNTGELFF.

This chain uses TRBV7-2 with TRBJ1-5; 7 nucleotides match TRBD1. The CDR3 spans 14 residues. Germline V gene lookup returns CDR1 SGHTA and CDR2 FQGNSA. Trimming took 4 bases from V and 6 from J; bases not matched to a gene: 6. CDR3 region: CASSSTGWGQPQHF. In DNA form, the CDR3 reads TGTGCCAGCAGCTCGACAGGGTGGGGTCAGCCCCAGCATTTT. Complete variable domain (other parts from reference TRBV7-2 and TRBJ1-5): GAGVSQSPSNKVTEKGKDVELRCDPISGHTALYWYRQSLGQGLEFLIYFQGNSAPDKSGLPSDRFSAERTGGSVSTLTIQRTQQEDSAVYLCASSSTGWGQPQHFGDGTRLSIL.

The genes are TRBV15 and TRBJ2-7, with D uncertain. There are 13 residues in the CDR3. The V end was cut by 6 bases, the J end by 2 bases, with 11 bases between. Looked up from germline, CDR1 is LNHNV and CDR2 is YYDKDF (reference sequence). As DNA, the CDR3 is TGTGCCACCAGTTTACGGTTGGCCTACGAGCAGTACTTC. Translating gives CATSLRLAYEQYF.

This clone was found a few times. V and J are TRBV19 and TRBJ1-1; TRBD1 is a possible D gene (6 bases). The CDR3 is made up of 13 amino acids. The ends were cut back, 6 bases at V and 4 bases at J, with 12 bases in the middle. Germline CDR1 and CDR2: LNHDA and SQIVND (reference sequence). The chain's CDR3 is CASRKLDSTEAFF. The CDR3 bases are TGTGCCAGTAGAAAGCTGGACAGCACTGAAGCTTTCTTT.